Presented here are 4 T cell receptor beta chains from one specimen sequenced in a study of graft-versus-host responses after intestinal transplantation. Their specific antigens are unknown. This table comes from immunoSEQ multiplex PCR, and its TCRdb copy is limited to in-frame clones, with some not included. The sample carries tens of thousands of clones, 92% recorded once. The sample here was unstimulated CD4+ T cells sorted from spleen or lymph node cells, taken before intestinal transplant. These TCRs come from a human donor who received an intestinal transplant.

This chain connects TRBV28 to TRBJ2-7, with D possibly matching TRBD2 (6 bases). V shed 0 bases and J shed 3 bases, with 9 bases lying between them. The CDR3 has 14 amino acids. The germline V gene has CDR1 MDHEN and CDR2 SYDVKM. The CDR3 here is CASSLWQGGYEQYF. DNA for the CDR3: TGTGCCAGCAGTTTATGGCAGGGAGGCTACGAGCAGTACTTC. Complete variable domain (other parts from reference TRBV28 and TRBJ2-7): DVKVTQSSRYLVKRTGEKVFLECVQDMDHENMFWYRQDPGLGLRLIYFSYDVKMKEKGDIPEGYSVSREKKERFSLILESASTNQTSMYLCASSLWQGGYEQYFGPGTRLTVT.

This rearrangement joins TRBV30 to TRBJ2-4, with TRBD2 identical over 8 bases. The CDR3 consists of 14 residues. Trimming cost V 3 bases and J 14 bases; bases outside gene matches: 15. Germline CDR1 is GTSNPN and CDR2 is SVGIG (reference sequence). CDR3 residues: CAWSTLPGREAEYF. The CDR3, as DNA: TGTGCCTGGAGCACTCTCCCGGGGCGGGAGGCGGAGTACTTC.

As DNA, the CDR3 is TGTGCCAGCAGCCCAGAGACAGTACGAGAGAACACTGAAGCTTTCTTT. Amino acid sequence: CASSPETVRENTEAFF. This chain joins TRBV2 and TRBJ1-1; a possible D gene is TRBD1 (5 bases). The CDR3 has 16 amino acids. CDR1 is SNHLY, CDR2 FYNNEI, per germline. The V gene lost 6 bases and the J gene lost 1 base, with 18 bases spanning the gap.

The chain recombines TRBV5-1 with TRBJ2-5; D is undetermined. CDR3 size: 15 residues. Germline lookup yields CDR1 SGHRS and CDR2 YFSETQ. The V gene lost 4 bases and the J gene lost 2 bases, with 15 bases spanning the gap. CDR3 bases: TGCGCCAGCAGCCAAACTCCCAACGTACAAGAGACCCAGTACTTC. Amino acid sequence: CASSQTPNVQETQYF. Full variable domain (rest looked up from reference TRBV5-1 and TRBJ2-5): KAGVTQTPRYLIKTRGQQVTLSCSPISGHRSVSWYQQTPGQGLQFLFEYFSETQRNKGNFPGRFSGRQFSNSRSEMNVSTLELGDSALYLCASSQTPNVQETQYFGPGTRLLVL.